The present TCR beta chain was sequenced within a study of blood T cell repertoires in COVID-19. Study-wide background: Researchers got acute and convalescent COVID-19 samples from the United States, Italy and Spain. PBMCs, B-cell-depleted T cells, or T cells provided the cDNA or gDNA that made up the material.

As handled by the study authors: Amplified reference gene primers provided the basis for estimating nucleated cell counts. The assay was immunoSEQ multiplex PCR, and TCRdb's table has in-frame clones only and misses some. From that table come the V and J calls and clone size; the DNA was used to work out D and trimming. Of 270,000 or so clones in the sample, approximately 81% were seen once. Trimming took off 2 bases at V and 6 bases at J, with 12 bases between the two ends. The germline CDR1 and CDR2 sequences are SGDLS and YYNGEE. CDR3 length equals 15 residues. The chain carries TRBV9 and TRBJ1-6, with a possible D match to TRBD1 (5 bases). This TCR was sampled from a woman aged 18 to 35 with acute or convalescent COVID-19. Material: peripheral blood. In DNA, the CDR3 is TGTGCCAGCAGCGTGGGACCGGAGGGTAATTCACCCCTCCACTTT. This sequence encodes CASSVGPEGNSPLHF.